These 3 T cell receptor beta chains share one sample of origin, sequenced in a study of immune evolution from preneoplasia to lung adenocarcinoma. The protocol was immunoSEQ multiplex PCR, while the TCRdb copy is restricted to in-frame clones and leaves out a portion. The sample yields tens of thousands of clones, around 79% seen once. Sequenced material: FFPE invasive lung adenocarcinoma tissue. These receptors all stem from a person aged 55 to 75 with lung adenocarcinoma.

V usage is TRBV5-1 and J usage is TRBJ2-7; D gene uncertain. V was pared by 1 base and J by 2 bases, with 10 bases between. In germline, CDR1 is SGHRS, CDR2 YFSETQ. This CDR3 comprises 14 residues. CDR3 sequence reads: CASSLLGQTYEQYF. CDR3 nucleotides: TGCGCCAGCAGCTTGTTGGGCCAAACCTACGAGCAGTACTTC.

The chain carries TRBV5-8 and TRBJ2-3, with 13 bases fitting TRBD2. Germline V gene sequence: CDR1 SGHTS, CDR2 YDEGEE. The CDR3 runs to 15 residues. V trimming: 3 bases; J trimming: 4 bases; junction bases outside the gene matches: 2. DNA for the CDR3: TGTGCCAGCAGCTCCGGACTAGCGGGAGCAGATACGCAGTATTTT. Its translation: CASSSGLAGADTQYF.

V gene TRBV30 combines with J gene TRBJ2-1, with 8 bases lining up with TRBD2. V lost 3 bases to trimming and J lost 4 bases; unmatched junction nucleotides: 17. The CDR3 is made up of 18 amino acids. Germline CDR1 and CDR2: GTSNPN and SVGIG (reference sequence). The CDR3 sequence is CAWRRGNAAGGWYNEQFF. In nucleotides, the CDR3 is TGTGCCTGGAGAAGGGGCAATGCGGCGGGAGGATGGTACAATGAGCAGTTCTTC.